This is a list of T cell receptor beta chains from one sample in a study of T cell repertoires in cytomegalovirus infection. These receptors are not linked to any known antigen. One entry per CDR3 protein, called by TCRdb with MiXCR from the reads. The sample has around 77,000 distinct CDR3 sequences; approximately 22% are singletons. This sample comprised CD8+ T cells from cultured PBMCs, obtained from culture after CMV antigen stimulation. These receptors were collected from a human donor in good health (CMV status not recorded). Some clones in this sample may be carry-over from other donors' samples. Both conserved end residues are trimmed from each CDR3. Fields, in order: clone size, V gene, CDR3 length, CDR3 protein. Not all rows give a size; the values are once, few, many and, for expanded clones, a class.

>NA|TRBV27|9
ASGTFQPQH
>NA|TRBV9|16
ASSVEPGTGAMNTEAF
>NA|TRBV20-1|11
SAEKGENSPLH
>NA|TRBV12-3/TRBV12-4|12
ASSLSGIAYEQY
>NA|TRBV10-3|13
AIATRTSSTDTQY
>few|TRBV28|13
ASLTPSTGIYGYT
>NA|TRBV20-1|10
SAPFNTGELF
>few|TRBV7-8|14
ASSSLGSLRSEKLF
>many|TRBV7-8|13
ASSLGVSGINEQY
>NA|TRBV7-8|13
ASSPPGEVGETQY
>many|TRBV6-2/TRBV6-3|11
ASSYSSAETQY
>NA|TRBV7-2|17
ASSPRGTSGGPGHNEQF
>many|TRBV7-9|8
TSGEDTQY
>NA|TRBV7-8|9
ASSPLVKQY
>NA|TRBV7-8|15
ASSLMLEAVSNQPQH
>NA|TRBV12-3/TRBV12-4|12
ASSPDRLANVLT
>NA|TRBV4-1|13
ASSLGQGANYGYT
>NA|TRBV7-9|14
ASSLSTGGGQETQY
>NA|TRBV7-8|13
ASSPITAGANVLT
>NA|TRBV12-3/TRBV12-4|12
ASSLAAGGGPQH
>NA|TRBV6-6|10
ASLRGDAEAF